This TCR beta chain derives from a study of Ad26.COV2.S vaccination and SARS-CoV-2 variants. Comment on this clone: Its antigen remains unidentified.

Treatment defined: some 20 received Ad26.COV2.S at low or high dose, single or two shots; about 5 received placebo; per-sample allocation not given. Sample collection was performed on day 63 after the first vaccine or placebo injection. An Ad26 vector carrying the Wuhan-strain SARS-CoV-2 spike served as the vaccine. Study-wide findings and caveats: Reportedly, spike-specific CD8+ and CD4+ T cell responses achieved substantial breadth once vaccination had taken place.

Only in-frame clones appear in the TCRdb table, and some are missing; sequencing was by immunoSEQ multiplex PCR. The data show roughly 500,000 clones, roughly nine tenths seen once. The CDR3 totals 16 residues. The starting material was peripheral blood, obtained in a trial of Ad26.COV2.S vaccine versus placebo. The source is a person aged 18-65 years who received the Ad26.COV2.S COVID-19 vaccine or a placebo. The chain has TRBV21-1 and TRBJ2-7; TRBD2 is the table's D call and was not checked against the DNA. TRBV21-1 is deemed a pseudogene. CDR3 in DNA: TGTGCCAGCAGCAAAGGAAAGCTAGCGGAAAACTACGAGCAGTACTTC. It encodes CASSKGKLAENYEQYF.